This TCR beta chain is from a study of blood T cell repertoires in COVID-19. Study context: Sites in the United States, Italy and Spain provided acute and convalescent COVID-19 samples. PBMCs, B-cell-depleted T cells, or T cells were the source of the cDNA or gDNA that made up the material.

In the source study's methods: The assay estimated nucleated cells by amplifying reference gene primers. The assay was immunoSEQ multiplex PCR, and TCRdb's table has in-frame clones only and misses some. V, J and clone size derive from that table, while D and trimming were established from the DNA sequence. The sample records 50,000 to 60,000 clones, 90% being singletons. Germline values: CDR1 MGHRA, CDR2 YSYEKL. Trimming took off 1 base at V and 3 bases at J, with 10 bases between the two ends. This CDR3 is 15 amino acids long. The clonotype originates from a man in his forties with acute or convalescent COVID-19. Material for sequencing was peripheral blood. V usage is TRBV4-1 and J usage is TRBJ1-3; perhaps TRBD1 as D (5 bases). The CDR3 reads CASSQGTGVGNTIYF. The CDR3 coding sequence is TGCGCCAGCAGCCAAGGAACGGGGGTTGGAAACACCATATATTTT.